The 26 T cell receptor beta chains below all came from one sample that was sequenced in a study of long-term antiretroviral therapy in people with HIV. Samples were assayed with immunoSEQ v3.0 at survey level. Measured with immunoSEQ multiplex PCR; TCRdb has only the in-frame clones, and not every one. Here the sample spans tens of thousands of clones, about 89% being singletons. The starting material was unsorted PBMCs, obtained 0.1 years before starting antiretroviral therapy. These receptors came from a woman aged 45-60 years with HIV.

The rearrangement uses TRBV29-1 and TRBJ2-1, with D possibly being TRBD1 or TRBD2 (5 bases each). V was shortened by 8 bases and J by 2 bases, with 10 bases between the two germline ends. Germline CDR1 and CDR2: SQVTM and ANQGSEA. This CDR3 is built from 12 residues. CDR3 protein: CSTSGPYNEQFF. Here the CDR3 DNA reads TGCAGCACCTCGGGGCCCTACAATGAGCAGTTCTTC.

About this clone: An end of the junction does not agree with germline; a read error may underlie this. The chain links TRBV19 to TRBJ2-7, with 7 bases identical to TRBD1. Germline V gene lookup returns CDR1 LNHDA and CDR2 SQIVND (reference sequence). CDR3 length: 13 residues. CDR3 DNA sequence: TGTGCCAGTAGTATAGATCACCCTCGACAGGGTGCCTTC. Protein sequence: CASSIDHPRQGAF.

The chain carries TRBV27 and TRBJ2-1; 9 nucleotides match TRBD1. Germline CDR1 is MNHEY and CDR2 is SMNVEV (reference sequence). The CDR3 loop spans 16 amino acids. The trim removed 4 bases at V and 8 bases at J, leaving 12 bases unmatched. The CDR3 region has the DNA TGTGCCAGCAGTTCACGGACAGGGGCCGCGATGGATGAGCAGTTCTTC. Protein sequence: CASSSRTGAAMDEQFF.

V and J are TRBV18 and TRBJ1-3; weak D call: TRBD1 (5 bases). Germline-derived CDR1 and CDR2 are KGHSH and LQKENI. V was trimmed by 8 bases and J by 4 bases, leaving 24 bases between them. This CDR3 contains 17 residues. CDR3 nucleotides: TGTGCCAGCCAAAGCCGAGGGAATCCTGGGGCCGGAAACACCATATATTTT. Its protein is CASQSRGNPGAGNTIYF.

This CDR3 reads CASRITLAGELFF. Written as DNA, the CDR3 is TGTGCCAGCAGGATCACCCTGGCCGGGGAGCTGTTTTTT. The V and J genes are TRBV27 and TRBJ2-2, with unresolved D. Germline CDR1 and CDR2: MNHEY and SMNVEV (reference sequence). Between the trimmed V and J ends, which lost 6 bases and 6 bases, there was a span of 11 bases. This CDR3 has 13 amino acids.

A single count supports this clone. V usage is TRBV2 and J usage is TRBJ2-1, with a possible D match to TRBD2 (6 bases). V lost 6 bases and J lost 8, with 17 bases in between. Germline CDR1 and CDR2: SNHLY and FYNNEI. The CDR3 is 14 amino acids. The CDR3, as DNA: TGTGCCAGCAGCTTTGACGGGGGTTCCCATGAGCAGTTCTTC. Translation gives CASSFDGGSHEQFF.

This chain links TRBV29-1 with TRBJ1-1; tentatively, D is TRBD1 (5 bases). The CDR3 length is 14 residues. V gave up 1 base and J gave up 1 base, with 10 bases separating them. Germline values: CDR1 SQVTM, CDR2 ANQGSEA. CDR3 amino acids: CSVEGVQANTEAFF. CDR3 DNA: TGCAGCGTTGAAGGGGTACAGGCGAACACTGAAGCTTTCTTT.

This sequence joins TRBV15 and TRBJ1-5; no reliable D call. Germline CDR1 and CDR2: LNHNV and YYDKDF (reference sequence). The V end was cut by 0 bases, the J end by 2 bases, with 17 bases between. This CDR3 is 18 amino acids long. In nucleotides, the CDR3 is TGTGCCACCAGCAGAGATTACTATGACGGCGTGGGCAATCAGCCCCAGCATTTT. Protein sequence: CATSRDYYDGVGNQPQHF.

This clone was picked up a small number of times. The genes are TRBV10-2 and TRBJ2-7, with 8 bases lining up with TRBD1. The CDR3 sequence is 15 residues long. V was pared by 0 bases and J by 2 bases, with 3 bases of the junction left unmatched. CDR1 is WSHSY and CDR2 is SAAADI in the germline V gene. CDR3 nucleotide sequence: TGCGCCAGCAGTGAGTCTAACAGGGGGACCTACGAGCAGTACTTC. It translates to CASSESNRGTYEQYF.

The chain links TRBV4-3 to TRBJ2-3; D is undetermined. Trimming removed 0 bases from V and 0 bases from J, with 10 bases in between. From germline, CDR1 is LGHNA and CDR2 YSLEER. The CDR3 length is 16 residues. DNA of the CDR3: TGCGCCAGCAGCCAAGAGGCACGACCTAGCACAGATACGCAGTATTTT. Its protein product is CASSQEARPSTDTQYF.

CDR3 bases: TGTGCCAGTAAAGTCCAAGACACTGAAGCTTTCTTT. As protein: CASKVQDTEAFF. The genes are TRBV19 and TRBJ1-1, with unresolved D. Germline CDR1 and CDR2: LNHDA and SQIVND (reference sequence). Trimming stripped 7 bases from V and 3 bases from J, with 9 bases between. This CDR3 is 12 amino acids long. The full variable domain, completed using reference TRBV19 and TRBJ1-1, is DGGITQSPKYLFRKEGQNVTLSCEQNLNHDAMYWYRQDPGQGLRLIYYSQIVNDFQKGDIAEGYSVSREKKESFPLTVTSAQKNPTAFYLCASKVQDTEAFFGQGTRLTVV.

This clone was seen more than once but under ten times. V gene TRBV5-1 combines with J gene TRBJ2-7; D not certain. V lost 4 bases, J lost 1 base, and 12 bases lay in between. This CDR3 region has 14 residues. Germline V gene lookup returns CDR1 SGHRS and CDR2 YFSETQ. CDR3 DNA sequence: TGCGCCAGCAGCCCCCGGACGGAGTCCTACGAGCAGTACTTC. This codes for CASSPRTESYEQYF.

This chain links TRBV18 with TRBJ2-2, with a possible D match to TRBD2 (5 bases). This CDR3 region has 17 residues. CDR1 and CDR2 (germline): KGHSH, LQKENI. The V gene lost 3 bases and the J gene lost 4 bases, with 18 bases spanning the gap. For the CDR3, the DNA is TGTGCCAGCTCACCCCAGGACTTGGAGGCCGTCACCGGGGAGCTGTTTTTT. This translates into CASSPQDLEAVTGELFF. The full variable domain, rest sourced from reference TRBV18 and TRBJ2-2, is NAGVMQNPRHLVRRRGQEARLRCSPMKGHSHVYWYRQLPEEGLKFMVYLQKENIIDESGMPKERFSAEFPKEGPSILRIQQVVRGDSAAYFCASSPQDLEAVTGELFFGEGSRLTVL.

The chain uses TRBV27 and TRBJ2-7; 7 bases agree with TRBD1. J was trimmed by 6 bases and V by 5 bases; bases with no gene match: 4. Per the germline V gene, CDR1 is MNHEY and CDR2 is SMNVEV (reference sequence). CDR3 length equals 12 residues. The CDR3 loop is CASSRQGSEQYF. The CDR3 DNA reads TGTGCCAGCAGTAGACAGGGAAGCGAGCAGTACTTC.

The chain joins TRBV29-1 to TRBJ1-4; no clear D gene. CDR1 and CDR2 from the germline V gene are SQVTM and ANQGSEA. CDR3 length: 12 amino acids. Trimming took off 1 base at V and 5 bases at J, with 5 bases between the two ends. The CDR3 protein is CSVEGRNEKLFF. The CDR3 DNA is TGCAGCGTTGAAGGACGGAATGAAAAACTGTTTTTT.

The gene calls are TRBV19 and TRBJ2-7, with 8 bases lining up with TRBD2. CDR3 length: 14 amino acids. Unmatched junction bases numbered 7, after V lost 5 bases and J lost 4 bases. Germline V CDR1 and CDR2: LNHDA, SQIVND (reference sequence). In DNA, the CDR3 is TGTGCCAGTAGTCCCGGGGGGGGTTCATACGAGCAGTACTTC. Its translation: CASSPGGGSYEQYF.

The rearrangement joins TRBV6-4 to TRBJ1-1; D possibly corresponds to TRBD1 (6 bases). This CDR3 contains 17 residues. Germline V gene data show CDR1 as MRHNA and CDR2 as SNTAGT. The germline V and J ends were trimmed by 2 bases and 11 bases, with 27 bases remaining between them. CDR3 DNA: TGTGCCAGCAGTGACGGTGGGGTACTCTTCCCAGGACAGTTGGCTTTCTTT. It translates to CASSDGGVLFPGQLAFF.

This clone was picked up one time. The chain carries TRBV21-1 and TRBJ2-7; TRBD1, as called in the table, went unchecked against the DNA. TRBV21-1 constitutes a pseudogene. This CDR3 has 14 residues. CDR3 DNA: TGTGCCAGCAGCAAGGGACAGGGGGCCTACGAGCAGTACTTC. Protein: CASSKGQGAYEQYF.

The chain employs TRBV10-3 and TRBJ2-3; no clear D. Trimming removed 0 bases at V and 0 bases at J, with 1 base between. Germline loops: CDR1 ENHRY, CDR2 SYGVKD. The CDR3 covers 13 residues. CDR3 protein: CAISESSTDTQYF. In DNA form, the CDR3 reads TGTGCCATCAGTGAGTCCAGCACAGATACGCAGTATTTT.

This chain connects TRBV18 to TRBJ2-7; TRBD2 agrees at 14 bases. V trimming: 8 bases; J trimming: 9 bases; junction bases outside the gene matches: 9. CDR3 length: 14 residues. Germline-derived CDR1 and CDR2 are KGHSH and LQKENI. CDR3 loop: CASAGTSGGGRQYF. The CDR3 region has the DNA TGTGCCAGCGCCGGGACTAGCGGGGGTGGAAGGCAGTACTTC.

This chain connects TRBV6-1 to TRBJ1-2; a weak D match, TRBD1 (6 bases). Germline V gene lookup returns CDR1 MNHNS and CDR2 SASEGT. V gave up 0 bases and J gave up 0 bases, with 8 bases separating them. The CDR3 runs 15 residues. The CDR3 region is CASSEAAGANYGYTF. As DNA, the CDR3 is TGTGCCAGCAGTGAAGCGGCAGGGGCTAACTATGGCTACACCTTC.

CDR3 amino acids: CASSLGQSNQPQHF. DNA for the CDR3: TGTGCCAGCTCCCTCGGGCAGAGCAATCAGCCCCAGCATTTT. The chain is built from TRBV18 and TRBJ1-5, with D unresolved. V lost 6 bases and J 1 base, leaving 10 bases between the germline ends. CDR3 length: 14 amino acids. Germline lookup yields CDR1 KGHSH and CDR2 LQKENI.

CDR3 nucleotide sequence: TGTGCCAGCAGTTTAATAGGTATTAGCACAGATACGCAGTATTTT. Protein: CASSLIGISTDTQYF. The chain joins TRBV27 to TRBJ2-3; D remains unclear. Germline-derived CDR1 and CDR2 are MNHEY and SMNVEV (reference sequence). Trimming shortened V by 2 bases and J by 0 bases, and 9 bases separated the two germline ends. This CDR3 has 15 amino acids.

The V and J genes are TRBV25-1 and TRBJ1-1; no clear D gene. The CDR3 contains 15 residues. V dropped 7 bases and J dropped 1 base, with 16 bases sitting between them. The germline gives CDR1 MGHDK, CDR2 SYGVNS. The CDR3 spells CASMVQRGGNTEAFF. As DNA, the CDR3 is TGTGCCAGCATGGTACAACGGGGAGGGAACACTGAAGCTTTCTTT.

This clone turned up a few times. The chain carries TRBV9 and TRBJ1-4, with TRBD1 matching over 7 bases. The CDR3 length is 15 residues. V was clipped by 4 bases and J by 7 bases; unmatched bases: 10. The germline V gene encodes CDR1 SGDLS and CDR2 YYNGEE. The CDR3: CASSPGTVIREKLFF. CDR3 DNA sequence: TGTGCCAGCAGCCCTGGGACAGTTATCCGTGAAAAACTGTTTTTT.

The DNA of the CDR3 is TGTGCCAGCAGCTTGAGAGGTGCCGGCTCCTACGAGCAGTACTTC. Encoded protein: CASSLRGAGSYEQYF. The chain recombines TRBV13 with TRBJ2-7; D unresolved. Germline lookup yields CDR1 PRHDT and CDR2 FYEKMQ (reference sequence). CDR3 length: 15 amino acids. Trimming took 3 bases from V and 0 from J, leaving 12 bases between them.